The entry below gives a single T cell receptor beta chain sequence along with its context. CDR3 length: 16 amino acids. From germline, CDR1 is SGHTA and CDR2 FQGTGA. V lost 0 bases to trimming and J lost 6 bases; unmatched junction nucleotides: 7. This entry belongs to a study of blood T cell repertoires in COVID-19. Study summary: Sources were T cells, B-cell-depleted T cells, or PBMCs; the material itself was cDNA or gDNA.

Generated by immunoSEQ multiplex PCR, the TCRdb table keeps only in-frame clones and is missing some. The sample has approximately 89,000 clones, around 75% seen once. The V call is TRBV7-3, the J call TRBJ2-1, with 8 bases that match TRBD2. The receptor was isolated from a man aged 65 to 85 with acute or convalescent COVID-19. Specimen: peripheral blood. The CDR3 sequence: CASSLTFAGGGNEQFF. The CDR3 coding sequence is TGTGCCAGCAGCTTAACGTTCGCGGGAGGCGGCAATGAGCAGTTCTTC.